The rows below give T cell receptor beta chains drawn from one sample of a study of cytomegalovirus exposure and HLA in healthy donors. Here immunoSEQ multiplex PCR was the method, and the copy in TCRdb shows in-frame clones only, minus some. The sample lists about 130,000 clones; around 70% were seen once. Sequenced sample: PBMCs. These receptors were obtained from a man aged 40-55 years in good health and CMV-seropositive. Both conserved end residues are part of each CDR3. The order of the fields is clone size, V gene, D gene, J gene, CDR3 DNA, CDR3 protein. The D gene is left open where the match is weak. For some rows the clone size is stated as once, few or many, or as a class when expanded; others skip it.

size: .; V: TRBV5-1; D: .; J: TRBJ1-1; DNA: TGCGCCTCCCACGGGGGGAACACTGAAGCTTTCTTT; CDR3: CASHGGNTEAFF
size: .; V: TRBV9; D: .; J: TRBJ1-2; DNA: TGTGCCAGCAGCGTAGAGAAGTACGGGAGCTACACCTTC; CDR3: CASSVEKYGSYTF
size: .; V: TRBV5-6; D: TRBD1; J: TRBJ2-7; DNA: TGTGCCAGCAGCTTGGCACCAGGGGGCGAGCAGTACTTC; CDR3: CASSLAPGGEQYF
size: few; V: TRBV2; D: TRBD1; J: TRBJ1-5; DNA: TGTGCCAGCAGTGGACAGGGGGCGAGGCAGCCCCAGCATTTT; CDR3: CASSGQGARQPQHF
size: .; V: TRBV4-3; D: .; J: TRBJ1-4; DNA: TGCGCCAGCAGCCGAGACCGCGGGGTGGGGTATGAAAAACTGTTTTTT; CDR3: CASSRDRGVGYEKLFF
size: .; V: TRBV11-3; D: TRBD2; J: TRBJ2-1; DNA: TGTGCCAGCAGCTTAGAGGTGACTAGCGGGGTAAATGAGCAGTTCTTC; CDR3: CASSLEVTSGVNEQFF
size: .; V: TRBV10-3; D: TRBD1; J: TRBJ2-4; DNA: TGTGCCATCAGTGAGCGGCGGACAGGGAGAAACATTCAGTACTTC; CDR3: CAISERRTGRNIQYF
size: once; V: TRBV11-2; D: .; J: TRBJ2-7; DNA: TGTGCCAGCAGCTTAGAACGAGCCCTCGGGAAGTACTTC; CDR3: CASSLERALGKYF
size: .; V: TRBV2; D: .; J: TRBJ2-7; DNA: TGTGCCAGCAGTGAAGTCGGGTCCGCGGGGTTCGAGCAGTACTTC; CDR3: CASSEVGSAGFEQYF
size: .; V: TRBV28; D: .; J: TRBJ1-5; DNA: TGTGCCAGCAGCTTACCTATCCAGCCCCAGCATTTT; CDR3: CASSLPIQPQHF
size: .; V: TRBV6-1; D: .; J: TRBJ1-2; DNA: TGTGCCAGCAGTGCTTCACGGACAGCCCATCTGGTGAGGGGCTACACCTTC; CDR3: CASSASRTAHLVRGYTF
size: .; V: TRBV7-9; D: TRBD1; J: TRBJ1-4; DNA: TGTGCCAGCAGCACTGTCAGGGGGGATGAAAAACTGTTTTTT; CDR3: CASSTVRGDEKLFF